The entry that follows covers one TCR beta chain sequence. Its specific antigen is unknown. No quality values exist for individual bases; no much larger clone is one base distant. The germline V gene (reference sequence) supplies CDR1 SEHNR and CDR2 FQNEAQ. V is pared back by 5 bases and J by 0 bases, with 15 bases lying between the germline termini. The CDR3 has 16 amino acids, counting the end cysteine and phenylalanine. Left in the record is the CDR3 DNA by itself, 48 bases read in frame from the first base. The study evaluated CTLA-4 blockade (ipilimumab) given together with focal radiation therapy in patients who had chemo-refractory metastatic non-small-cell lung cancer. The sample belongs to a study of radiotherapy plus CTLA-4 blockade in lung cancer (dated by TCRdb to 2017 to 2018). Context from the whole study: Among enrolled patients, 15% to 20% had an objective response and 30% to 35% reached disease control. Study-wide conclusions, independent of this receptor: After treatment with radiotherapy and ipilimumab, TCR clones that originated in tumors expanded in peripheral blood. Early dynamic changes in blood T cell clones, together with increased serum interferon-beta after radiation, were reported as the strongest predictors of response.

Library preparation employed the immunoSEQ multiplex PCR assay. The clones in this table, taken by TCRdb from immuneACCESS, are in-frame only. Not every clone is retained; where verified, under half of the shortfall comes from an unresolved V gene, and the cause of the rest is unknown. For this sample there are 42,000 or so clones; about four fifths appear just once. Less than 25% of the sample is held by the ten biggest clonotypes. The sequence came from a human donor with non-small cell lung cancer that progressed on radiotherapy plus ipilimumab. The chain couples TRBV7-9 to TRBJ2-3; 7 matching bases give a weak D call of TRBD1. The material was peripheral blood, obtained from a patient treated with radiotherapy plus ipilimumab. In nucleotides, the sequence is TGTGCCAGCAGCCCACAGGGGACTTCTAGCACAGATACGCAGTATTTT. Its product reads: CASSPQGTSSTDTQYF. Where the CDR3 stops, the reference TRBV7-9 and TRBJ2-3 genes take over; the full variable domain is DTGVSQNPRHKITKRGQNVTFRCDPISEHNRLYWYRQTLGQGPEFLTYFQNEAQLEKSRLLSDRFSAERPKGSFSTLEIQRTEQGDSAMYLCASSPQGTSSTDTQYFGPGTRLTVL.